Listed below are T cell receptor beta chains from one sample, sequenced in a study of PD-1 blockade in classical Hodgkin lymphoma. TCRdb's copy holds only in-frame clones and misses some; the assay was immunoSEQ multiplex PCR. The table lists tens of thousands of clones, around nine tenths of them singletons. The sample consisted of peripheral blood mononuclear cells (PBMCs), taken before the fourth cycle of nivolumab. These receptors came from a human donor with classical Hodgkin lymphoma. Each CDR3 is given with its conserved first and last residue. A D gene is named only where the DNA matches it firmly. The size of a clone is reported for some rows only, either as once, few or many, or as a class for expanded clones.

j_call: TRBJ2-3
v_call: TRBV5-1
d_call: TRBD1
clone_size: -
cdr3_aa: CASSYTRPDRFADTQYF
cdr3_nt: TGCGCCAGCAGTTATACACGTCCGGACAGGTTTGCAGATACGCAGTATTTT

j_call: TRBJ2-7
v_call: TRBV5-6
d_call: -
clone_size: -
cdr3_aa: CASSSGGTYEQYF
cdr3_nt: TGTGCCAGCAGCTCCGGCGGCACGTACGAGCAGTACTTC

j_call: TRBJ2-7
v_call: TRBV7-9
d_call: -
clone_size: once
cdr3_aa: CASSLDLSYEQYF
cdr3_nt: TGTGCCAGCAGCTTAGATCTCTCCTACGAGCAGTACTTC

j_call: TRBJ2-1
v_call: TRBV15
d_call: -
clone_size: -
cdr3_aa: CATSRDDWSAQEQFF
cdr3_nt: TGTGCCACCAGCAGAGATGATTGGTCGGCCCAAGAGCAGTTCTTC

j_call: TRBJ1-5
v_call: TRBV18
d_call: -
clone_size: -
cdr3_aa: CASSPAGGEGQPQHF
cdr3_nt: TGTGCCAGCTCCCCAGCGGGGGGGGAGGGTCAGCCCCAGCATTTT

j_call: TRBJ2-7
v_call: TRBV6-6
d_call: -
clone_size: -
cdr3_aa: CASSLSPDSLLYEQYF
cdr3_nt: TGTGCCAGCAGTCTCTCCCCGGACAGCCTACTTTACGAGCAGTACTTC

j_call: TRBJ1-5
v_call: TRBV5-1
d_call: -
clone_size: -
cdr3_aa: CASSLEGVGNQPQHF
cdr3_nt: TGCGCCAGCAGCTTGGAGGGGGTCGGCAATCAGCCCCAGCATTTT

j_call: TRBJ1-5
v_call: TRBV28
d_call: -
clone_size: -
cdr3_aa: CASSRTNQNKPQHF
cdr3_nt: TGTGCCAGCAGTCGCACCAATCAAAACAAGCCCCAGCATTTT

j_call: TRBJ1-2
v_call: TRBV14
d_call: -
clone_size: -
cdr3_aa: CASSQGRTVYGYTF
cdr3_nt: TGTGCCAGCAGCCAAGGAAGGACAGTCTATGGCTACACCTTC

j_call: TRBJ2-1
v_call: TRBV27
d_call: -
clone_size: -
cdr3_aa: CASSFGSNLANEQFF
cdr3_nt: TGTGCCAGCAGTTTTGGGTCCAATCTAGCCAATGAGCAGTTCTTC

j_call: TRBJ2-7
v_call: TRBV11-3
d_call: TRBD1
clone_size: -
cdr3_aa: CASSYGTAEQYF
cdr3_nt: TGTGCCAGCAGCTACGGGACAGCCGAGCAGTACTTC

j_call: TRBJ1-2
v_call: TRBV30
d_call: -
clone_size: -
cdr3_aa: CAWSEQENYGYTF
cdr3_nt: TGTGCCTGGAGTGAACAGGAGAACTATGGCTACACCTTC

j_call: TRBJ1-3
v_call: TRBV5-4
d_call: TRBD1
clone_size: -
cdr3_aa: CASSLGGQSYSGNTIYF
cdr3_nt: TGTGCCAGCAGCTTGGGGGGACAGTCATACTCTGGAAACACCATATATTTT

j_call: TRBJ2-5
v_call: TRBV10-1
d_call: -
clone_size: -
cdr3_aa: CASSQEGEQETQYF
cdr3_nt: TGCGCCAGCAGCCAGGAAGGGGAACAAGAGACCCAGTACTTC

j_call: TRBJ1-4
v_call: TRBV5-1
d_call: -
clone_size: -
cdr3_aa: CASSFQGLREKLFF
cdr3_nt: TGCGCCAGCAGCTTCCAGGGGCTAAGGGAAAAACTGTTTTTT

j_call: TRBJ2-7
v_call: TRBV27
d_call: TRBD1
clone_size: -
cdr3_aa: CASSSTGTVPYEQYF
cdr3_nt: TGTGCCAGCAGTTCTACCGGGACAGTTCCCTACGAGCAGTACTTC

j_call: TRBJ2-3
v_call: TRBV6-4
d_call: TRBD2
clone_size: -
cdr3_aa: CASSTSSGGADTQYF
cdr3_nt: TGTGCCAGCAGTACGAGTAGCGGGGGGGCAGATACGCAGTATTTT

j_call: TRBJ2-7
v_call: TRBV27
d_call: -
clone_size: -
cdr3_aa: CASSALGTEQYF
cdr3_nt: TGTGCCAGCAGTGCCCTCGGGACAGAGCAGTACTTC

j_call: TRBJ1-6
v_call: TRBV4-3
d_call: -
clone_size: once
cdr3_aa: CASSQDLLDGLGSPLHF
cdr3_nt: TGCGCCAGCAGCCAAGACCTCCTTGACGGCCTGGGGTCACCCCTCCACTTT

j_call: TRBJ2-7
v_call: TRBV19
d_call: -
clone_size: once
cdr3_aa: CASSTDHWAHEQYF
cdr3_nt: TGTGCCAGTAGTACGGATCACTGGGCCCACGAGCAGTACTTC

j_call: TRBJ2-5
v_call: TRBV7-6
d_call: TRBD2
clone_size: -
cdr3_aa: CASSSGTSGGTKETQYF
cdr3_nt: TGTGCCAGCAGCTCCGGGACTAGCGGGGGGACTAAAGAGACCCAGTACTTC

j_call: TRBJ2-2
v_call: TRBV28
d_call: TRBD2
clone_size: once
cdr3_aa: CASSSRTSGGLKNTGELFF
cdr3_nt: TGTGCCAGCAGTTCAAGGACTAGCGGGGGCCTAAAGAACACCGGGGAGCTGTTTTTT